This is a list of T cell receptor beta chains from one sample in a study of cytomegalovirus exposure and HLA in healthy donors. Assay: immunoSEQ multiplex PCR; the TCRdb copy retains only in-frame clones and omits some. The sample yields about 200,000 clones, of which the top ten take up almost 0.75%. Material: PBMCs. The receptors here all came from a boy younger than 18 in good health and CMV-seronegative. CDR3s include the opening cysteine and the closing phenylalanine or tryptophan. The D gene is left open where the match is weak.

j_call: TRBJ1-1; d_call: .; v_call: TRBV19; cdr3_aa: CASSPGQGVNTEAFF; cdr3_nt: TGTGCCAGTAGCCCAGGGCAGGGCGTGAACACTGAAGCTTTCTTT
j_call: TRBJ2-7; d_call: .; v_call: TRBV10-3; cdr3_aa: CAISGELGYEQYF; cdr3_nt: TGTGCCATCAGTGGGGAGTTGGGCTACGAGCAGTACTTC
j_call: TRBJ1-2; d_call: .; v_call: TRBV4-3; cdr3_aa: CASSARPGHPNGGYTF; cdr3_nt: TGCGCCAGCAGCGCACGTCCGGGACACCCTAACGGAGGCTACACCTTC
j_call: TRBJ1-2; d_call: TRBD1; v_call: TRBV27; cdr3_aa: CASRQTGPHYGYTF; cdr3_nt: TGTGCCAGCCGCCAGACAGGGCCCCACTATGGCTACACCTTC
j_call: TRBJ2-3; d_call: TRBD1; v_call: TRBV4-2; cdr3_aa: CASSQEWDSHTDTQYF; cdr3_nt: TGTGCCAGCAGCCAAGAGTGGGACAGCCACACAGATACGCAGTATTTT
j_call: TRBJ2-3; d_call: TRBD1; v_call: TRBV5-1; cdr3_aa: CASSATDRGDTQYF; cdr3_nt: TGCGCCAGCAGCGCGACCGACAGGGGAGATACGCAGTATTTT
j_call: TRBJ1-2; d_call: TRBD1; v_call: TRBV30; cdr3_aa: CAWSPDRDYGYTF; cdr3_nt: TGTGCCTGGAGCCCCGACAGGGACTATGGCTACACCTTC
j_call: TRBJ2-5; d_call: .; v_call: TRBV4-1; cdr3_aa: CASSRIRGEDETQYF; cdr3_nt: TGCGCCAGCAGCCGTATACGAGGGGAGGACGAGACCCAGTACTTC
j_call: TRBJ2-5; d_call: .; v_call: TRBV6-5; cdr3_aa: CASSYPTQGETQYF; cdr3_nt: TGTGCCAGCAGTTACCCGACTCAGGGGGAGACCCAGTACTTC
j_call: TRBJ2-1; d_call: TRBD2; v_call: TRBV9; cdr3_aa: CASGAGGNNEQFF; cdr3_nt: TGTGCCTCCGGAGCGGGGGGGAACAATGAGCAGTTCTTC
j_call: TRBJ2-5; d_call: TRBD1; v_call: TRBV4-2; cdr3_aa: CASSPGQGVYQETQYF; cdr3_nt: TGTGCCAGCAGCCCGGGGCAGGGGGTATACCAAGAGACCCAGTACTTC
j_call: TRBJ1-2; d_call: .; v_call: TRBV30; cdr3_aa: CAGRTAELYGYTF; cdr3_nt: TGTGCCGGTAGGACAGCCGAATTGTATGGCTACACCTTC
j_call: TRBJ2-7; d_call: TRBD1; v_call: TRBV4-3; cdr3_aa: CASSQEARDRYIYEQYF; cdr3_nt: TGCGCCAGCAGCCAAGAGGCTAGGGACAGGTATATTTACGAGCAGTACTTC
j_call: TRBJ1-2; d_call: .; v_call: TRBV19; cdr3_aa: CASSQDRDYGYTF; cdr3_nt: TGTGCCAGTAGCCAGGACAGAGACTATGGCTACACCTTC
j_call: TRBJ2-5; d_call: TRBD2; v_call: TRBV6-5; cdr3_aa: CASSFPPGRGKETQYF; cdr3_nt: TGTGCCAGCAGTTTCCCTCCTGGGCGGGGGAAAGAGACCCAGTACTTC
j_call: TRBJ2-7; d_call: .; v_call: TRBV7-6; cdr3_aa: CASSLSQGSSQQYF; cdr3_nt: TGTGCCAGCAGCTTAAGTCAGGGAAGTAGCCAGCAGTACTTC
j_call: TRBJ1-2; d_call: .; v_call: TRBV5-6; cdr3_aa: CASSSDSLGYGYTF; cdr3_nt: TGTGCCAGCAGCTCGGACAGCTTAGGCTATGGCTACACCTTC
j_call: TRBJ2-5; d_call: .; v_call: TRBV6-5; cdr3_aa: CASSFRRDVQETQYF; cdr3_nt: TGTGCCAGCAGTTTCCGGAGGGACGTCCAAGAGACCCAGTACTTC
j_call: TRBJ2-1; d_call: .; v_call: TRBV10-3; cdr3_aa: CAILGEASSYNEQFF; cdr3_nt: TGTGCCATCCTGGGGGAGGCTAGCTCCTACAATGAGCAGTTCTTC
j_call: TRBJ2-3; d_call: TRBD1; v_call: TRBV7-9; cdr3_aa: CASSPSDRDGTDTQYF; cdr3_nt: TGTGCCAGCAGCCCCTCGGACAGGGACGGCACAGATACGCAGTATTTT
j_call: TRBJ2-3; d_call: TRBD2; v_call: TRBV9; cdr3_aa: CASSIGTKASTDTQYF; cdr3_nt: TGTGCCAGCAGCATCGGGACTAAAGCTAGCACAGATACGCAGTATTTT
j_call: TRBJ2-1; d_call: TRBD2; v_call: TRBV18; cdr3_aa: CASSPRIPGLAGGFVGGEQFF; cdr3_nt: TGTGCCAGCTCACCACGCATCCCGGGACTAGCGGGGGGATTTGTCGGGGGTGAGCAGTTCTTC
j_call: TRBJ2-7; d_call: .; v_call: TRBV19; cdr3_aa: CASSRQGYEQYF; cdr3_nt: TGTGCCAGTAGTCGCCAGGGCTACGAGCAGTACTTC
j_call: TRBJ2-3; d_call: TRBD2; v_call: TRBV5-6; cdr3_aa: CASGLAGAPMDTQYF; cdr3_nt: TGTGCCAGCGGGCTAGCGGGGGCCCCCATGGATACGCAGTATTTT
j_call: TRBJ2-2; d_call: TRBD1; v_call: TRBV19; cdr3_aa: CASTLQGAGTGELFF; cdr3_nt: TGTGCCAGTACCCTACAGGGGGCGGGCACCGGGGAGCTGTTTTTT
j_call: TRBJ1-4; d_call: .; v_call: TRBV6-5; cdr3_aa: CASSSGGKANEKLFF; cdr3_nt: TGTGCCAGCAGTTCGGGGGGCAAGGCTAATGAAAAACTGTTTTTT
j_call: TRBJ2-7; d_call: TRBD1; v_call: TRBV5-6; cdr3_aa: CASSFRQGVYEQYF; cdr3_nt: TGTGCCAGCAGCTTCCGGCAGGGGGTGTACGAGCAGTACTTC
j_call: TRBJ2-2; d_call: TRBD1; v_call: TRBV5-5; cdr3_aa: CASILGVGTGTGELFF; cdr3_nt: TGTGCCAGCATCCTTGGGGTGGGGACAGGGACCGGGGAGCTGTTTTTT
j_call: TRBJ2-5; d_call: TRBD2; v_call: TRBV19; cdr3_aa: CASSIEGGGALRETQYF; cdr3_nt: TGTGCCAGTAGTATAGAAGGCGGGGGGGCCCTTCGGGAGACCCAGTACTTC
j_call: TRBJ2-4; d_call: TRBD1; v_call: TRBV9; cdr3_aa: CASSPGTGNAKNIQYF; cdr3_nt: TGTGCCAGCAGCCCCGGGACAGGGAACGCCAAAAACATTCAGTACTTC
j_call: TRBJ1-1; d_call: .; v_call: TRBV11-2; cdr3_aa: CASSLGRGPEAFF; cdr3_nt: TGTGCCAGCAGCTTAGGTAGGGGTCCTGAAGCTTTCTTT
j_call: TRBJ2-6; d_call: .; v_call: TRBV4-1; cdr3_aa: CASSQVSGRGSSAGANVLTF; cdr3_nt: TGCGCCAGCAGCCAAGTATCAGGCAGGGGCTCCTCGGCTGGGGCCAACGTCCTGACTTTC
j_call: TRBJ1-5; d_call: .; v_call: TRBV9; cdr3_aa: CASSVDAGYSNQPQHF; cdr3_nt: TGTGCCAGCAGCGTAGACGCAGGCTATAGCAATCAGCCCCAGCATTTT
j_call: TRBJ1-1; d_call: .; v_call: TRBV27; cdr3_aa: CASRRGTEAFF; cdr3_nt: TGTGCCAGCAGGCGGGGAACTGAAGCTTTCTTT
j_call: TRBJ2-7; d_call: TRBD2; v_call: TRBV4-1; cdr3_aa: CASSQGVSSGVSYEQYF; cdr3_nt: TGCGCCAGCAGCCAAGGAGTATCTAGCGGGGTTTCTTACGAGCAGTACTTC
j_call: TRBJ1-1; d_call: .; v_call: TRBV10-1; cdr3_aa: CASTEPNPTEAFF; cdr3_nt: TGCGCCAGCACCGAACCTAACCCGACTGAAGCTTTCTTT
j_call: TRBJ1-2; d_call: TRBD1; v_call: TRBV28; cdr3_aa: CASSLGTGLIELYGYTF; cdr3_nt: TGTGCCAGCAGTTTGGGGACAGGGCTTATCGAATTATATGGCTACACCTTC
j_call: TRBJ1-1; d_call: .; v_call: TRBV5-4; cdr3_aa: CASSLGRVNTEAFF; cdr3_nt: TGTGCCAGCAGCTTGGGACGGGTGAACACTGAAGCTTTCTTT
j_call: TRBJ1-2; d_call: .; v_call: TRBV4-1; cdr3_aa: CASSQDQSGAYGYTF; cdr3_nt: TGCGCCAGCAGCCAAGATCAGTCTGGGGCCTATGGCTACACCTTC
j_call: TRBJ2-3; d_call: TRBD2; v_call: TRBV4-2; cdr3_aa: CASSQILAGGTDTQYF; cdr3_nt: TGTGCCAGCAGCCAAATACTAGCGGGGGGCACAGATACGCAGTATTTT
j_call: TRBJ2-7; d_call: .; v_call: TRBV6-5; cdr3_aa: CASSYGRGYEQYF; cdr3_nt: TGTGCCAGCAGTTATGGCAGGGGCTACGAGCAGTACTTC
j_call: TRBJ1-4; d_call: .; v_call: TRBV14; cdr3_aa: CASSQVPGATNEKLFF; cdr3_nt: TGTGCCAGCAGCCAGGTTCCGGGTGCAACTAATGAAAAACTGTTTTTT
j_call: TRBJ1-2; d_call: .; v_call: TRBV9; cdr3_aa: CASSSHRYGVYGYTF; cdr3_nt: TGTGCCAGCAGCTCCCACAGGTATGGAGTCTATGGCTACACCTTC
j_call: TRBJ1-6; d_call: .; v_call: TRBV6-5; cdr3_aa: CASSSRPTGGPLHF; cdr3_nt: TGTGCCAGCAGTTCTCGGCCAACCGGAGGACCCCTCCACTTT
j_call: TRBJ2-5; d_call: .; v_call: TRBV5-4; cdr3_aa: CASSLSQGALQETQYF; cdr3_nt: TGTGCCAGCAGCCTGAGCCAGGGTGCTCTACAAGAGACCCAGTACTTC